This is a list of T cell receptor beta chains from one sample in a study of cytomegalovirus exposure and HLA in healthy donors. Sequencing was performed with immunoSEQ multiplex PCR; in TCRdb, only in-frame clones are kept and a portion is missing. The specimen's table records over 90,000 clones. The sample consisted of PBMCs. These receptors came from a man aged 40-49 years in good health and CMV-seronegative. Both conserved end residues are part of each CDR3. Each record gives: J gene, V gene, D gene, CDR3 length, CDR3 DNA, CDR3 protein. The D gene is left open where the match is weak.

TRBJ2-1,TRBV7-9,TRBD2,11,TGTGCCACTCAACCGGGACTAGAGCAGTTCTTC,CATQPGLEQFF
TRBJ1-1,TRBV11-2,TRBD1,12,TGTGCCAGCAGCAAGACAGGGGTTGTGGCTTTCTTT,CASSKTGVVAFF
TRBJ1-2,TRBV18,TRBD1,14,TGTGCCAGCTCACCGGGACAGCTACATGAGGGCTACACCTTC,CASSPGQLHEGYTF
TRBJ1-4,TRBV9,.,14,TGTGCCAGCAGCCCACAGACAACTAATGAAAAACTGTTTTTT,CASSPQTTNEKLFF
TRBJ2-7,TRBV5-4,TRBD1,15,TGTGCCAGCAGCTTGGGGACAGGGGGCTTCTACGAGCAGTACTTC,CASSLGTGGFYEQYF
TRBJ2-1,TRBV5-4,TRBD2,16,TGTGCCAGCAGCTTGTGGACTAGCGGGTTTTACAATGAGCAGTTCTTC,CASSLWTSGFYNEQFF
TRBJ2-7,TRBV27,TRBD2,18,TGTGCCAGCAGACCCGGTTGGACTAGCGGGTACAGCTCCTACGAGCAGTACTTC,CASRPGWTSGYSSYEQYF
TRBJ2-7,TRBV21-1,.,14,TGTGCCATCCACCCAACTAGCGGACCCTACGAGCAGTACTTC,CAIHPTSGPYEQYF
TRBJ2-3,TRBV5-6,.,13,TGTGCCAGCAGCTTGGCTGCGGGTGATACGCAGTATTTT,CASSLAAGDTQYF
TRBJ2-7,TRBV7-6,TRBD2,19,TGTGCCAGCAGCCGGCCGACGTCGGGACTAGCGGGAAGTTCCTACGAGCAGTACTTC,CASSRPTSGLAGSSYEQYF
TRBJ2-1,TRBV19,TRBD2,14,TGTGCCAGTACCAATAGCGGGAGGTTCAATGAGCAGTTCTTC,CASTNSGRFNEQFF
TRBJ2-2,TRBV5-1,.,17,TGCGCCAGCAGCTTGTTGCCCCGGGGAGGTGACACCGGGGAGCTGTTTTTT,CASSLLPRGGDTGELFF
TRBJ2-5,TRBV9,TRBD2,15,TGTGCCAGCAGCCTACTAGCGGAGGGCAAAGAGACCCAGTACTTC,CASSLLAEGKETQYF
TRBJ1-2,TRBV6-5,.,14,TGTGCCAGCAGTTACTCCTCCGGGACTGGCGGCTACACCTTC,CASSYSSGTGGYTF